This T cell receptor (beta chain) emerged from a study of blood T cell repertoires in COVID-19. Study context: Donors in the United States, Italy and Spain gave samples during acute or convalescent COVID-19.

The trim removed 5 bases at V and 4 bases at J, leaving 12 bases unmatched. The CDR3 runs to 17 residues. Per germline, CDR1 SEHNR and CDR2 FQNEAQ (reference sequence). In the original processing: Nucleated cell counts were estimated from reference gene primer amplification. Clones were sequenced by immunoSEQ multiplex PCR, and TCRdb holds only the in-frame ones, with some missing. The DNA gave D and trimming, while V, J and clone size come from that table. The sample yields nearly 350,000 clones, 88% seen once. Those enrolled in Seattle joined during active infection and were followed longitudinally afterward.

Sequencing input: peripheral blood. This chain connects TRBV7-9 to TRBJ2-1, with 9 bases that match TRBD1. This TCR came from a woman in her 70s with COVID-19, enrolled during active disease. CDR3 residues: CASSPRTGEGRYNEQFF. DNA of the CDR3: TGTGCCAGCAGCCCAAGGACAGGGGAAGGTCGTTACAATGAGCAGTTCTTC. Full variable domain (rest looked up from reference TRBV7-9 and TRBJ2-1): DTGVSQNPRHKITKRGQNVTFRCDPISEHNRLYWYRQTLGQGPEFLTYFQNEAQLEKSRLLSDRFSAERPKGSFSTLEIQRTEQGDSAMYLCASSPRTGEGRYNEQFFGPGTRLTVL.